The clone carrying this T cell receptor (beta chain) came up once. CDR3 size: 15 residues. The germline CDR1 and CDR2 sequences are MGHRA and YSYEKL. The ends lost 0 bases at V and 9 bases at J; junction bases unmatched: 7. This entry belongs to a study of OX40 agonist ivuxolimab in advanced cancers. The data were produced by immunoSEQ multiplex PCR, yet TCRdb's version contains in-frame clones alone and is incomplete. Of tens of thousands of clones listed, 80% to 85% are singletons. The sequence was collected from an adult with an advanced solid tumor such as melanoma, head and neck, liver or kidney cancer. The genes are TRBV4-1 and TRBJ2-1, with TRBD2 matching 8 bases. Here the sequenced sample was CD4+ or CD8+ T cells sorted from blood, taken in a trial of the OX40 agonist ivuxolimab. CDR3 in amino acids: CASSQETSGLIEQFF. The CDR3 DNA reads as TGCGCCAGCAGCCAAGAAACTAGCGGCCTGATTGAGCAGTTCTTC.